Here is one T cell receptor beta chain with its context. Its target antigen remains unknown. To determine HCMV serostatus, a commercial ELISA kit was used to detect HCMV-specific IgG in serum. Peripheral blood mononuclear cells were isolated from blood by Ficoll density gradient centrifugation. This sample is drawn from a study of T cells expressing NK-cell markers (dated by TCRdb to between 2020 and 2021). Background on the whole study: Three sorted T-cell subsets (CD3+CD56+NKG2C+, CD3+CD56+NKG2C- and CD3+CD56-NKG2C+) from fewer than 10 donors had their TCR beta-chain repertoires profiled. Among the eight sequenced donors, seven were HCMV-seropositive and one was HCMV-seronegative. All eight donors whose samples were sequenced were randomly selected healthy volunteers, three of them men and five women. Libraries were sequenced as 2 x 150 bp reads on Illumina HiSeq 2000/2500, MiSeq or NextSeq.

CDR1 and CDR2 are read off the germline V gene as SGDLS and YYNGEE. Including cysteine and phenylalanine, the CDR3 has 14 amino acids. No nucleotide data were recorded. The study at large found these results: Those dominant clonotypes were again the most abundant among CD3+CD56-NKG2C+ cells in a handful of donors, at roughly 28.3-65%. In five to seven donors, the dominant CD3+CD56+NKG2C+ clonotypes were among the top 10 CD8+ clonotypes and accounted for roughly 1.0-8% of CD8+ T cells. Whether the expanded NKG2C-expressing T cell clones were specific for HCMV antigens remained unclear.

Sequencing relied on an Illumina HiSeq 2000. The TCR beta cDNA libraries were made using 5'RACE template switching, a step that added both a universal primer site and unique molecular identifiers. cDNA synthesis was primed from the TCR beta constant segment and was followed by two successive PCR amplification steps. The paper's data handling went like this. MIGEC handled demultiplexing of the reads and grouping by UMI, while MiTCR was used to assemble and quantify clonotypes. To exclude erroneous sequences, only TCR cDNA sequences supported by at least two reads were retained. The tcR package was used for downstream repertoire analysis, with clonotypes matched between fractions based on CDR3 nucleotide sequence plus V segment. VDJmatch was used to annotate antigen specificity against VDJdb, with one amino acid substitution in CDR3 allowed. The reads underwent TCRdb reprocessing, giving one record for each CDR3 protein sequence and no DNA. For this entry, the V and J calls and clone size follow TCRdb and not the study's own pipeline. The sample's clone listing holds 130,000 to 150,000 distinct CDR3 sequences. Roughly 12% of the sample belongs to the ten largest clones.

This clonotype originated in a man younger than 30 in good health. Donor details come from another sample of the same person, matched by shared clones. Sequenced input: blood T cells: a sorted CD56 or NKG2C T cell subset, CD4+ or CD8+ T cells, or bulk PBMC T cells (not recorded which). The receptor chain draws on TRBV9 and TRBJ2-1; TCRdb's assignment of TRBD2 cannot be checked, as there is no DNA. Here the CDR3 is given as CASSSGLAGVEQFF.